The TCR beta chain under discussion was sequenced for a study of T-cell memory formation after mild COVID-19. This clonotype occurred a few times. Its cognate antigen is unknown. Study-wide results and caveats: The appearance of some responding clones in pre-infection memory suggested that cross-reactive memory joined.

TCRdb ran MiXCR on the 5' RACE reads and lists one entry per CDR3 protein. The sample yields over 350,000 distinct CDR3 sequences, about 17% seen once. The sample taken for sequencing was PBMCs or a T cell subset sorted from them (not recorded which). The source is a man aged 18 to 30 who had mild COVID-19 (a few samples of this study predate the infection). Cell type and time point are not known.

In DNA form, the CDR3 reads TGTGCCAGCAGCTTAAGATTGCGGGATGATACGCAGTATTTT. Its protein is CASSLRLRDDTQYF. The chain links TRBV7-2 to TRBJ2-3; a weak D match, TRBD2 (6 bases). The CDR3 is 14 amino acids. Germline assignment: CDR1 SGHTA and CDR2 FQGNSA. V dropped 2 bases and J dropped 6 bases, with 12 bases sitting between them.